This T cell receptor (beta chain) was captured in a study of blood T cell repertoires in COVID-19. The germline gives CDR1 MNHEY, CDR2 SVGEGT. This CDR3 has 15 residues. V shed 6 bases and J 7 bases; nucleotides not matched to a gene: 9. Clones were sequenced by immunoSEQ multiplex PCR, and TCRdb holds only the in-frame ones, with some missing. The sample lists 250,000 to 300,000 clones; about nine tenths were seen once. This clone has only one observation. This TCR derives from a woman in her 40s who had recovered from COVID-19. Material for sequencing was PBMCs or T cells enriched from blood (not recorded which). The chain carries TRBV6-2 or TRBV6-3 and TRBJ2-1; 10 nucleotides match TRBD2. DNA for the CDR3: TGTGCCAGCAGGCCTAGCGGGAGAGCACGGAATGAGCAGTTCTTC. Its protein product is CASRPSGRARNEQFF.